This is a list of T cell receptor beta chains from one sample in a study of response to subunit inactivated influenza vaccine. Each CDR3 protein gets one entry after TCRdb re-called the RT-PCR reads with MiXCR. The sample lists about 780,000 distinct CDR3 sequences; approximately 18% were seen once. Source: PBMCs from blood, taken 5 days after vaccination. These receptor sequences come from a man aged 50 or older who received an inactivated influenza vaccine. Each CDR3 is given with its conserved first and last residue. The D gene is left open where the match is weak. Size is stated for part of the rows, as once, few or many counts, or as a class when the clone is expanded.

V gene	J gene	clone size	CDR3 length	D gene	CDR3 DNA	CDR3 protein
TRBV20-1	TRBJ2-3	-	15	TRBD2	TGCAGTGCTGAAGGACTAGCGGACCGCACAGATACGCAGTATTTT	CSAEGLADRTDTQYF
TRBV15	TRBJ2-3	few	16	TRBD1	TGTGCCACCAGCTCCCGACAGGGACCTAGCACAGATACGCAGTATTTT	CATSSRQGPSTDTQYF
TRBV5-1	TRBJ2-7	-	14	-	TGCGCCAGCACCAAAAATGTAAGACCCTACGAGCAGTACTTC	CASTKNVRPYEQYF
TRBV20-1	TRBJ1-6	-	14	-	TGCAGTGCTAGAGTTGGCGCAGGGAATTCACCCCTCCACTTT	CSARVGAGNSPLHF
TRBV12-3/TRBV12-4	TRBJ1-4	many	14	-	TGTGCCAGCAGTTTAGGGGGAGGCAGCGAAAAACTGTTTTTT	CASSLGGGSEKLFF
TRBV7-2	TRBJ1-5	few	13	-	TGTGCCAGCAGCCGCGGTCTGCGTCAGCCCCAGCATTTT	CASSRGLRQPQHF
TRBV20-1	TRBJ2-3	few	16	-	TGCAGTGCTAATTCACCATCCGGGACAACGACAGATACGCAGTATTTT	CSANSPSGTTTDTQYF
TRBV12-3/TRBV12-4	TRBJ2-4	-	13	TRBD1	TGTGCCAGCAGTCGGGACAGCCAAAACATTCAGTACTTC	CASSRDSQNIQYF
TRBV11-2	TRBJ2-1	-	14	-	TGTGCCAGCAGCTTAGAGCGGGACCACAATGAGCAGTTCTTC	CASSLERDHNEQFF
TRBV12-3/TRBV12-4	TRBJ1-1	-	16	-	TGTGCCAGCAGTTTCCGGGGGGGGGCGCGGAACACTGAAGCTTTCTTT	CASSFRGGARNTEAFF
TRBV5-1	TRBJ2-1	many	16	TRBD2	TGCGCCAGCAGCTCCAGGGCGGGAGGAAGCTACAATGAGCAGTTCTTC	CASSSRAGGSYNEQFF
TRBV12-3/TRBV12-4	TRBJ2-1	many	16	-	TGTGCCAGCAACCCTGGGGGGGCCGGGCCTTACAATGAGCAGTTCTTC	CASNPGGAGPYNEQFF
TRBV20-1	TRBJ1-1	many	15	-	TGCAGTGCTAGAGAACCGGGACAAGGGCTTAGTGAAGCTTTCTTT	CSAREPGQGLSEAFF
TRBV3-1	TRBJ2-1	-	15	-	TGTGCCAGCAGCCTAGGGGATCGGCCCTACAATGAGCAGTTCTTC	CASSLGDRPYNEQFF
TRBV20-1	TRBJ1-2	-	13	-	TGCAGTGCTAGAGATGGAAGGGGCTATGGCTACACCTTC	CSARDGRGYGYTF
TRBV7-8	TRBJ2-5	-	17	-	TGTGCCAGCAGCTCGAGAAGGGTTTGGGGCTTACAAGAGACCCAGTACTTC	CASSSRRVWGLQETQYF
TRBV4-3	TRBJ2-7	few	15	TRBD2	TGCGCCAGCAGCCAAGCTAGCGGAAGCACCTACGAGCAGTACTTC	CASSQASGSTYEQYF
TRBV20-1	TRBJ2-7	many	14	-	TGCAGTGCAAGAGATCAGGCGACCCTCTACGAGCAGTACTTC	CSARDQATLYEQYF
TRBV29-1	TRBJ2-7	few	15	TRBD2	TGCAGCGTTGTGCAAGGTAGCGGGGCCCCCTACGAGCAGTACTTC	CSVVQGSGAPYEQYF
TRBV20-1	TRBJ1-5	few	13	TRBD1	TGCAGTGCTGACGGACAGGGCGATCAGCCCCAGCATTTT	CSADGQGDQPQHF
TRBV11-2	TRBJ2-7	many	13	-	TGTGCCAGCAGCTTAGGGGGGGAATACGAGCAGTACTTC	CASSLGGEYEQYF
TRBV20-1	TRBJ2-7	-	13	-	TGCAGTGCTAGAACAGTACCTTCCTACGAGCAGTACTTC	CSARTVPSYEQYF